These 23 T cell receptor beta chains were sequenced from one sample in a study of CD4 T cells in relation to SARS-CoV-2 and coronaviruses. Their antigen targets remain unknown. TCRdb's copy holds only in-frame clones and misses some; the assay was immunoSEQ multiplex PCR. The sample includes 20,000 to 25,000 clones, under 80% of them seen just once. The unexposed donors gave CD4+ T cells in about 2010-2019, prior to COVID-19. Isolation of CD4+ T cells took place after around eleven days in culture. The sequencing sample was made of CD4+ T cells from PBMCs, cultured in vitro. These receptors all stem from a human donor in good health.

The gene calls are TRBV4-1 and TRBJ2-7, with D possibly TRBD1 on 6 matching bases. V lost 6 bases and J 6 bases, leaving 21 bases between the germline ends. CDR1 is MGHRA, CDR2 YSYEKL, per germline. CDR3 length equals 15 residues. CDR3 in amino acids: CASSEEAGAQSEQYF. CDR3 bases: TGCGCCAGCAGTGAAGAGGCAGGGGCGCAAAGCGAGCAGTACTTC.

This clone was seen more than once but under ten times. The rearrangement uses TRBV28 and TRBJ1-1; D unclear. Per germline, CDR1 MDHEN and CDR2 SYDVKM. V was pared by 8 bases and J by 1 base, with 5 bases between. The CDR3 length is 11 residues. CDR3 nucleotide sequence: TGTGCCAGCGGTCGGAACACTGAAGCTTTCTTT. Translating gives CASGRNTEAFF.

This rearrangement joins TRBV28 to TRBJ2-3; 10 bases map to TRBD2. Unmatched junction bases numbered 5, after V lost 2 bases and J lost 6 bases. Germline V gene lookup returns CDR1 MDHEN and CDR2 SYDVKM. The CDR3 extends over 15 amino acids. The CDR3 DNA reads as TGTGCCAGCAGTTTACTAGCGGGAGCGGCGGATACGCAGTATTTT. Translated, it gives CASSLLAGAADTQYF.

This rearrangement joins TRBV20-1 to TRBJ2-3, with 11 nucleotides matching TRBD2. This CDR3 contains 14 residues. Trimming at V came to 3 bases and at J to 5 bases, leaving 4 bases not matched to a gene. Germline values: CDR1 DFQATT, CDR2 SNEGSKA (reference sequence). CDR3 in amino acids: CSASAGLAGDTQYF. CDR3 in DNA: TGCAGTGCTAGTGCCGGACTAGCGGGAGATACGCAGTATTTT.

This chain connects TRBV5-4 to TRBJ2-5; TRBD2 agrees at 8 bases. The CDR3 runs to 16 residues. The J segment lost 3 bases and the V segment lost 4 bases, leaving 11 bases of the junction unmatched. In germline, CDR1 is SGHNT, CDR2 YYREEE (reference sequence). In nucleotides, the CDR3 is TGTGCCAGCAGCCCGCCAGGACTAGCAAGCAAAGAGACCCAGTACTTC. It is translated as CASSPPGLASKETQYF.

This clone has more than one count but fewer than ten. This sequence joins TRBV5-1 and TRBJ2-2; D possibly corresponds to TRBD2 (6 bases). Germline-derived CDR1 and CDR2 are SGHRS and YFSETQ. Deletions cut 0 bases from V and 1 base from J, with 10 bases between. The CDR3 is made up of 16 amino acids. The CDR3: CASSLGLARNTGELFF. DNA for the CDR3: TGCGCCAGCAGCTTGGGTCTAGCGAGGAACACCGGGGAGCTGTTTTTT.

This chain links TRBV12-3 or TRBV12-4 with TRBJ2-3; no firm D call. The CDR3 length is 11 residues. Trimming removed 6 bases from V and 2 bases from J, with 3 bases in between. CDR3 nucleotide sequence: TGTGCCAGCAGGATCACAGATACGCAGTATTTT. Amino acid sequence: CASRITDTQYF.

The chain is built from TRBV12-5 and TRBJ1-4; no firm D call. Deletions cut 3 bases from V and 7 bases from J, with 12 bases between. The CDR3 consists of 14 residues. Germline V gene sequence: CDR1 LGHNT, CDR2 FRNRAP. The CDR3: CASGFVGHGEKLFF. The CDR3 bases are TGTGCTAGTGGTTTCGTGGGTCATGGTGAAAAACTGTTTTTT.

The rearrangement joins TRBV28 to TRBJ2-4, with D unclear. Germline CDR1 reads MDHEN; CDR2 reads SYDVKM. The CDR3 covers 12 residues. Trimming shortened V by 3 bases and J by 9 bases, and 9 bases separated the two germline ends. CDR3 nucleotides: TGTGCCAGCAGTTTGCAGGAGAGCATTCAGTACTTC. Its translation: CASSLQESIQYF.

This chain connects TRBV2 to TRBJ1-1; D not resolved. Germline V gene data show CDR1 as SNHLY and CDR2 as FYNNEI. The V end lost 5 bases, the J end lost 1 base, and 11 bases lay between the germline ends. This CDR3 is built from 14 residues. The CDR3, as DNA: TGTGCCAGCAGTCGGGTACAGCCGAACACTGAAGCTTTCTTT. It specifies CASSRVQPNTEAFF.

The V and J genes are TRBV10-3 and TRBJ1-4; D unresolved. Trimming stripped 5 bases from V and 1 base from J, with 11 bases between. The CDR3 is 15 residues long. Germline V CDR1 and CDR2: ENHRY, SYGVKD. The CDR3 loop is CAISIRLGTNEKLFF. The CDR3 DNA is TGTGCCATCAGTATACGACTTGGAACTAATGAAAAACTGTTTTTT.

The rearrangement joins TRBV14 to TRBJ1-4; D call uncertain. Germline lookup yields CDR1 SGHDN and CDR2 FVKESK. The V gene lost 4 bases and the J gene lost 10 bases, with 13 bases spanning the gap. The CDR3 runs 13 residues. CDR3 sequence (DNA): TGTGCCAGCAGCCCCCTAGACCGGGGAAAACTGTTTTTT. This codes for CASSPLDRGKLFF.

This chain joins TRBV10-1 and TRBJ2-7; 8 bases are a match to TRBD2. This CDR3 has 15 residues. J gave up 3 bases and V 3 bases, and 7 bases lay outside the gene matches. CDR1 and CDR2 (germline): WNHNN, SYGVQD (reference sequence). CDR3 nucleotides: TGCGCCAGCAGTGATTCTAGCGGGCTTAACTACGAGCAGTACTTC. Its protein product is CASSDSSGLNYEQYF.

The count of this clone is one. The chain uses TRBV2 and TRBJ2-5, with D possibly matching TRBD1 (5 bases). V shed 4 bases and J shed 3 bases, with 9 bases lying between them. The germline V gene has CDR1 SNHLY and CDR2 FYNNEI. This CDR3 has 13 residues. Here the CDR3 DNA reads TGTGCCAGCAGTGTGCTCAGGGAAGAGACCCAGTACTTC. Protein: CASSVLREETQYF.

The chain has TRBV6-4 and TRBJ2-6; 13 bases map to TRBD2. Losses at the gene ends were 5 bases for V and 2 bases for J; bases not matched to a gene: 3. Germline CDR1 and CDR2: MRHNA and SNTAGT. The CDR3 sequence is 17 residues long. CDR3 in amino acids: CASSLTSGGTGANVLTF. CDR3 bases: TGTGCCAGCAGTTTGACTAGCGGGGGGACTGGGGCCAACGTCCTGACTTTC.

The V gene is TRBV3-1 (or the pseudogene TRBV3-2), the J gene TRBJ1-1; tentative D call: TRBD1 (6 bases). V dropped 4 bases and J dropped 0 bases, with 15 bases sitting between them. Germline V gene lookup returns CDR1 LGHDT and CDR2 YNNKEL (reference sequence). CDR3 size: 16 residues. The CDR3 sequence: CASSLGQFLMNTEAFF. The CDR3 DNA is TGTGCCAGCAGCCTAGGACAGTTCTTAATGAACACTGAAGCTTTCTTT.

About this clone: The germline gene is not matched at one end of the junction; a read error may be the cause. The chain is built from TRBV6-5 and TRBJ2-2; TRBD2 might be the D (5 bases). Germline V lookup: CDR1 MNHEY, CDR2 SVGAGI. The CDR3 covers 14 residues. CDR3 coding DNA: TGTGCCAGCATTTACGTGCTAGCAGCCGGGGAGCTGTTTTTT. Its translation: CASIYVLAAGELFF.

The V and J genes are TRBV6-5 and TRBJ2-3, with 7 bases fitting TRBD1. Trimming removed 6 bases from V and 0 bases from J; junction bases left unmatched: 6. The length of the CDR3 is 15 residues. Germline V gene data show CDR1 as MNHEY and CDR2 as SVGAGI. CDR3 bases: TGTGCCAGCAGCTGGACAGGAGACAGCACAGATACGCAGTATTTT. Protein product: CASSWTGDSTDTQYF.

V usage is TRBV12-3 or TRBV12-4 and J usage is TRBJ1-4, with D maybe TRBD1 (5 bases). V lost 3 bases and J 7 bases, leaving 9 bases between the germline ends. The CDR3 is 13 residues long. The CDR3 DNA reads as TGTGCCAGCAGTTTCGGGGGTAGTGAAAAACTGTTTTTT. Translation gives CASSFGGSEKLFF.

The chain combines TRBV4-1 with TRBJ1-4; 9 bases match TRBD1. The CDR3 consists of 16 residues. CDR1 MGHRA and CDR2 YSYEKL come from the germline V gene. The V segment lost 5 bases and the J segment 2 bases; nucleotides outside the gene matches: 6. The CDR3 nucleotides are TGCGCCAGCAGCTCGGGACAGGGTCCCACTAATGAAAAACTGTTTTTT. It codes for CASSSGQGPTNEKLFF.

This clone has only a few counts. The J gene is TRBJ2-1, the V gene TRBV2; 7 bases agree with TRBD1. This CDR3 region has 12 residues. From germline, CDR1 is SNHLY and CDR2 FYNNEI. V dropped 9 bases and J dropped 5; count of bases not matched to a gene: 4. CDR3 bases: TGTGCCAGACAGGGGATCGACAATGAGCAGTTCTTC. This sequence encodes CARQGIDNEQFF. Looking up the rest from reference TRBV2 and TRBJ2-1 gives the full variable domain: EPEVTQTPSHQVTQMGQEVILRCVPISNHLYFYWYRQILGQKVEFLVSFYNNEISEKSEIFDDQFSVERPDGSNFTLKIRSTKLEDSAMYFCARQGIDNEQFFGPGTRLTVL.

CDR3 nucleotide sequence: TGTGCCAGCTCACCACCCCCAGGGCGGGTCAATCAGCCCCAGCATTTT. Translation: CASSPPPGRVNQPQHF. The chain recombines TRBV18 with TRBJ1-5, with D possibly being TRBD1 (5 bases). Germline CDR1 is KGHSH and CDR2 is LQKENI. Trimming pared 0 bases from V and 3 bases from J, leaving 12 bases between. The CDR3 is 16 amino acids.

The CDR3 reads CASSVAGTSKLGTQYF. DNA of the CDR3: TGTGCCAGCAGCGTAGCTGGGACTAGTAAGCTGGGGACCCAGTACTTC. V is TRBV9 and J is TRBJ2-5; 8 bases are shared with TRBD2. CDR1 is SGDLS and CDR2 is YYNGEE in the germline V gene. The CDR3 is 16 amino acids. V trimming: 0 bases; J trimming: 7 bases; junction bases outside the gene matches: 11. The whole variable domain, remainder taken from reference TRBV9 and TRBJ2-5, is DSGVTQTPKHLITATGQRVTLRCSPRSGDLSVYWYQQSLDQGLQFLIQYYNGEERAKGNILERFSAQQFPDLHSELNLSSLELGDSALYFCASSVAGTSKLGTQYFGPGTRLLVL.